This T cell receptor (beta chain) was recovered during a study of beta chain features in type 1 diabetes. Findings and limits, study-wide: When Type 1 diabetes patients were examined, their TCRB CDR3s proved moderately but significantly shorter in all four CD4+ subsets. Here, the possible influence of HLA type (on TCRB rearrangement) remained unresolved. Sampled from patients, naive, central memory and Treg TCRB repertoires appeared more similar than those sampled from healthy donors.

Germline CDR1 and CDR2: SGHTA and FQGNSA. Trimming cost V 2 bases and J 0 bases, with 8 bases left between them. CDR3 size: 16 residues. On this clone: Its cognate antigen is unknown.

Reverse transcribing all isolated RNA meant expressed TCRB transcripts were sequenced. Produced via immunoSEQ multiplex PCR; TCRdb's table is partial and in-frame only. The profile covers under 200,000 clones, with 6.5% to 8.5% appearing a single time and under 0.65% taken by the ten largest. Sequenced sample: central memory CD4+ T cells from blood. This clonotype was obtained from a woman aged 18-29 years with type 1 diabetes. This chain joins TRBV7-2 and TRBJ2-6; D gene unclear. Written as DNA, the CDR3 is TGTGCCAGCAGCTTACAGATTCTCTCTGGGGCCAACGTCCTGACTTTC. Amino acid sequence: CASSLQILSGANVLTF.